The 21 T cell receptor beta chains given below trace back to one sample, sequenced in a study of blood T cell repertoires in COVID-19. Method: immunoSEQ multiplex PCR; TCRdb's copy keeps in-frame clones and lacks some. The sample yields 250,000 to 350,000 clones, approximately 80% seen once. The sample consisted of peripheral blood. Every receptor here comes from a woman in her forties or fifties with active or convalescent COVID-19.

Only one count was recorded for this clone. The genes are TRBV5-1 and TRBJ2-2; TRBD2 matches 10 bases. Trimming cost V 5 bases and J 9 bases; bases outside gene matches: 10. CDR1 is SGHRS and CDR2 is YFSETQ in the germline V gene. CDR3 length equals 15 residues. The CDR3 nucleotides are TGCGCCAGCAGAAGTAGACTAGCGGGCCCCCGGGAGCTGTTTTTT. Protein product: CASRSRLAGPRELFF.

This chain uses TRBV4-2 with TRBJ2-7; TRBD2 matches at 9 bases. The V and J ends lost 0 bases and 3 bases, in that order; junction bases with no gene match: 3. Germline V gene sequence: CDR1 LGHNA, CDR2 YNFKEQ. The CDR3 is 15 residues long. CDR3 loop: CASSQEAGGVYEQYF. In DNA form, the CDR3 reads TGTGCCAGCAGCCAAGAGGCGGGAGGGGTCTACGAGCAGTACTTC.

CDR3 sequence: CASSQELDLGQYF. The CDR3 coding sequence is TGTGCCAGCAGCCAAGAACTAGATCTTGGGCAGTACTTC. The chain employs TRBV14 and TRBJ2-7; tentative D call: TRBD2 (5 bases). Germline CDR1 and CDR2: SGHDN and FVKESK. The V end was cut by 0 bases, the J end by 9 bases, with 12 bases between. The CDR3 extends over 13 amino acids.

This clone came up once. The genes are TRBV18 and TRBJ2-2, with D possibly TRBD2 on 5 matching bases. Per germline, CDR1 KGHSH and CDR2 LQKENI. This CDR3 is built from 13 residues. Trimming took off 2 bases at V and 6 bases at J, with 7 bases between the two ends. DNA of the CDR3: TGTGCCAGCTCACCAGACTATGCCGGGGAGCTGTTTTTT. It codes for CASSPDYAGELFF.

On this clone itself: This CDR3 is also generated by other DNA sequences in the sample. CDR3: CASSLREGDTQYF. CDR3 bases: TGTGCCAGCAGCTTAAGAGAGGGTGATACGCAGTATTTT. The rearrangement uses TRBV7-3 and TRBJ2-3; the D gene is possibly TRBD2 (5 bases). Germline CDR1 reads SGHTA; CDR2 reads FQGTGA. Trimming cost V 1 base and J 6 bases, with 8 bases left between them. The CDR3 extends over 13 amino acids.

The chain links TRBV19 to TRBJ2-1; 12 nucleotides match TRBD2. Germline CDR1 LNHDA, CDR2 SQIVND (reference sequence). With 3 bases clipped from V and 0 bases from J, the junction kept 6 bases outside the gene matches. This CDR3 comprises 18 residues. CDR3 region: CASSISSGRGSSYNEQFF. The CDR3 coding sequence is TGTGCCAGTAGTATTTCTAGCGGGAGGGGATCCTCCTACAATGAGCAGTTCTTC.

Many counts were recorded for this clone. The CDR3 is CASSGVGTSMREQYF. CDR3 DNA: TGTGCCAGCAGTGGCGTCGGGACTTCCATGAGGGAGCAGTACTTC. The rearrangement links TRBV2 to TRBJ2-7; maybe TRBD2 (6 bases). The CDR3 covers 15 residues. V was pared by 4 bases and J by 7 bases, with 20 bases between. CDR1 SNHLY and CDR2 FYNNEI come from the germline V gene.

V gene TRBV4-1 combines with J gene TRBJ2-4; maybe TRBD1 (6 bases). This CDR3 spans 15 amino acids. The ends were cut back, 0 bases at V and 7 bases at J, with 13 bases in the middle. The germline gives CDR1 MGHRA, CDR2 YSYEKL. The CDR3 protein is CASSQDWGLGNIQYF. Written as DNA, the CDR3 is TGCGCCAGCAGCCAAGATTGGGGGCTGGGGAACATTCAGTACTTC.

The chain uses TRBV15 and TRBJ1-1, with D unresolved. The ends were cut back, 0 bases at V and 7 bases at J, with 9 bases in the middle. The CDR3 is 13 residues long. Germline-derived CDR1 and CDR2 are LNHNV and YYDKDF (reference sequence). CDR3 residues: CATSRDEADEAFF. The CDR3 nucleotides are TGTGCCACCAGCAGAGATGAGGCGGATGAAGCTTTCTTT.

CDR3 nucleotides: TGTGCCACCAGTACCGTGGGGGCCTCTGGCTACACCTTC. Its protein is CATSTVGASGYTF. The rearrangement joins TRBV24-1 to TRBJ1-2, with a weak D call TRBD1 (6 bases). The germline CDR1 and CDR2 sequences are KGHDR and SFDVKD. V gave up 6 bases and J gave up 7 bases, with 14 bases separating them. This CDR3 contains 13 residues.

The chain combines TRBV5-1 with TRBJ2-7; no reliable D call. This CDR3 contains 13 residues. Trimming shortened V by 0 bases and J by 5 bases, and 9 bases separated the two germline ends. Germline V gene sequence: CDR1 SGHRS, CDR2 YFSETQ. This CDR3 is CASSLGVKNEQYF. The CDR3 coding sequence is TGCGCCAGCAGCTTGGGAGTAAAAAACGAGCAGTACTTC.

The CDR3 protein is CASSSTGTDTQYF. The CDR3 region has the DNA TGTGCCAGCAGCTCCACCGGGACAGATACGCAGTATTTT. V is TRBV7-9 and J is TRBJ2-3, with no clear D. Germline V gives CDR1 SEHNR, CDR2 FQNEAQ (reference sequence). V lost 4 bases and J 3 bases, leaving 8 bases between the germline ends. This CDR3 comprises 13 residues.

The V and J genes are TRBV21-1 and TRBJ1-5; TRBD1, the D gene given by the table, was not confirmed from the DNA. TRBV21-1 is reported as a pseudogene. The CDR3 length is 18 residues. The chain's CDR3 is CASSKGRGHKDSNQPQHF. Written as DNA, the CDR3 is TGTGCCAGCAGCAAAGGAAGGGGCCACAAAGATAGCAATCAGCCCCAGCATTTT.

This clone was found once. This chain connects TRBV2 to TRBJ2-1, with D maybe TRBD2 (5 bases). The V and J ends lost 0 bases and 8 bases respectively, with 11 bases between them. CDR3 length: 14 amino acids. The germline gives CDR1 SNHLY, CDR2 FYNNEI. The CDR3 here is CASSEALASHEQFF. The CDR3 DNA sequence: TGTGCCAGCAGTGAAGCTCTGGCTAGCCATGAGCAGTTCTTC.

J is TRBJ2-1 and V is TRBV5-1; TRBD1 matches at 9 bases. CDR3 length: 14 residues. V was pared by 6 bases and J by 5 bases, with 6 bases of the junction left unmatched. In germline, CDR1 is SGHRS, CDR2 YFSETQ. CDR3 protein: CASMVGQGNNEQFF. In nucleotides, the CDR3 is TGCGCCAGCATGGTTGGACAGGGGAACAATGAGCAGTTCTTC.

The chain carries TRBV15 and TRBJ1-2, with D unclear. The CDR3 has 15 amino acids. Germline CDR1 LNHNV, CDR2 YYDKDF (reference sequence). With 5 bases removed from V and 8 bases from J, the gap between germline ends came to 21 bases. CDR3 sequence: CATSRAFGSHSGYTF. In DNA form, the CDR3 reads TGTGCCACCAGCCGAGCTTTTGGATCTCACAGCGGCTACACCTTC.

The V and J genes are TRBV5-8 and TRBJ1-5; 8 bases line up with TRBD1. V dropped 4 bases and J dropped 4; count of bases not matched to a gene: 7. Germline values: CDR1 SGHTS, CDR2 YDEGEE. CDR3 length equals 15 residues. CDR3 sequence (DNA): TGTGCCAGCAGCCGCGACAGGGGACCAAATCAGCCCCAGCATTTT. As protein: CASSRDRGPNQPQHF.

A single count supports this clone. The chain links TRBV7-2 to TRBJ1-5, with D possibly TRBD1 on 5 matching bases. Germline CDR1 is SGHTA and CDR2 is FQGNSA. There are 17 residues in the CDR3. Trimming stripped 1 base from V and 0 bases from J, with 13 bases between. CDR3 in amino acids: CASSLDLRAVSNQPQHF. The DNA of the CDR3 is TGTGCCAGCAGCTTAGATCTCAGGGCAGTTAGCAATCAGCCCCAGCATTTT.

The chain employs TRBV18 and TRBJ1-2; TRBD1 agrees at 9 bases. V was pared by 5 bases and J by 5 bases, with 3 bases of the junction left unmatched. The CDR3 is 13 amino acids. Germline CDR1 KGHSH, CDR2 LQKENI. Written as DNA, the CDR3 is TGTGCCAGCTCATCCGGACAGGGGTATGGCTACACCTTC. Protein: CASSSGQGYGYTF.

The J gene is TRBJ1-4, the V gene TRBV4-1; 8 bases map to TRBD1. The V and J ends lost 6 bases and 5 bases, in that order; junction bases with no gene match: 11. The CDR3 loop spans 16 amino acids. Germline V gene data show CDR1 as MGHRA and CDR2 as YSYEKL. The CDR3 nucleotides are TGCGCCAGCAGACATGTAGGGGACAGGCAGAATGAAAAACTGTTTTTT. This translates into CASRHVGDRQNEKLFF.

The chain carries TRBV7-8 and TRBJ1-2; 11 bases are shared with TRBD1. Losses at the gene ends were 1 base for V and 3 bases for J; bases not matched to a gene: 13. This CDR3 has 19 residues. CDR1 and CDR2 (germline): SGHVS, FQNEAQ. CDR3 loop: CASSLGLGTGGVLDYGYTF. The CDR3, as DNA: TGTGCCAGCAGCTTAGGGCTTGGGACAGGGGGTGTTTTGGACTATGGCTACACCTTC. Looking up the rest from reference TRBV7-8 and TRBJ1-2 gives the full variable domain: GAGVSQSPRYKVAKRGQDVALRCDPISGHVSLFWYQQALGQGPEFLTYFQNEAQLDKSGLPSDRFFAERPEGSVSTLKIQRTQQEDSAVYLCASSLGLGTGGVLDYGYTFGSGTRLTVV.